This T cell receptor beta chain was profiled in a study of blood T cell repertoires in COVID-19. About the research overall: COVID-19 samples, acute and convalescent, were from the United States, Italy and Spain.

The V gene lost 1 base and the J gene lost 3 bases, with 5 bases spanning the gap. This CDR3 is built from 13 residues. The germline V gene encodes CDR1 SGHVS and CDR2 FNYEAQ. Authors' methods: The authors estimated nucleated cell counts from reference gene primer amplification. Method: immunoSEQ multiplex PCR; TCRdb's copy keeps in-frame clones and lacks some. V and J calls and clone size are copied from that table; D and trimming were computed from the DNA. The sample has under 250,000 clones, roughly 89% seen once; the top ten hold approximately 2.4%. Everyone who took part was roughly 18 to 89 years old, and they came from over 20 US areas. Participant-given clinical history determined each cohort assignment.

The V and J genes are TRBV7-6 and TRBJ2-3; D is possibly TRBD2 (5 bases). The sequenced sample consisted of PBMCs or T cells enriched from blood (not recorded which). The sequence came from a woman aged 25 to 39 with acute COVID-19. The CDR3 reads CASSLGGTDTQYF. The CDR3 DNA reads TGTGCCAGCAGCTTAGGCGGGACAGATACGCAGTATTTT.